The 5 T cell receptor beta chains listed next were all sequenced from one sample in a study of blood T cell repertoires in COVID-19. TCRdb's copy holds only in-frame clones and misses some; the assay was immunoSEQ multiplex PCR. This repertoire shows hundreds of thousands of clones, approximately 89% found once; its top ten account for over 0.7%. The material sequenced was peripheral blood. These receptors came from a man aged 18 to 29 with COVID-19, enrolled during active disease.

The J gene is TRBJ2-1, the V gene TRBV27, with 7 bases matching TRBD2. Germline V gene lookup returns CDR1 MNHEY and CDR2 SMNVEV (reference sequence). The CDR3 has 17 residues. Losses at the gene ends were 5 bases for V and 7 bases for J; bases not matched to a gene: 17. The CDR3: CASSPRVGRGNQNEQFF. For the CDR3, the DNA is TGTGCCAGCAGTCCCCGCGTTGGGCGGGGGAACCAGAATGAGCAGTTCTTC.

The chain combines TRBV27 with TRBJ2-7; TRBD1 aligns across 7 bases. CDR3 size: 13 residues. CDR1 MNHEY and CDR2 SMNVEV come from the germline V gene (reference sequence). V lost 7 bases to trimming and J lost 6 bases; unmatched junction nucleotides: 9. The CDR3 is CASTTRQGGEQYF. The DNA for the CDR3 is TGTGCCAGCACAACTCGACAGGGCGGCGAGCAGTACTTC.

This chain uses TRBV12-3 or TRBV12-4 with TRBJ1-2, with a tentative D call TRBD1 (5 bases). V was shortened by 1 base and J by 6 bases, with 9 bases between the two germline ends. CDR3 length: 13 amino acids. CDR3 loop: CASSLEGRNGYTF. CDR3 nucleotides: TGTGCCAGCAGTTTAGAGGGGCGCAATGGCTACACCTTC.

The gene calls are TRBV29-1 and TRBJ2-1; 12 bases fit TRBD2. The length of the CDR3 is 13 residues. Per the germline V gene, CDR1 is SQVTM and CDR2 is ANQGSEA. As DNA, the CDR3 is TGCAAGGCTAGCGGGAGGGCCGGCAATGAGCAGTTCTTC. This encodes CKASGRAGNEQFF.

This chain joins TRBV5-1 and TRBJ1-6; unclear D gene. Trimming shortened V by 0 bases and J by 9 bases, and 7 bases separated the two germline ends. The CDR3 contains 13 residues. The germline V gene encodes CDR1 SGHRS and CDR2 YFSETQ. CDR3 in amino acids: CASSLERSSPLHF. CDR3 bases: TGCGCCAGCAGCTTGGAGAGGTCTTCACCCCTCCACTTT.